Listed here are 8 T cell receptor beta chains from one sample, sequenced in a study of cytomegalovirus exposure and HLA in healthy donors. The PCR ran on 60 Vbeta and 13 Jbeta primers. TCRdb's copy holds only in-frame clones and misses some; the assay was immunoSEQ multiplex PCR. The sample has around 120,000 clones, and its top ten clones hold 3% to 4.5%. The sequencing sample was made of PBMCs. These receptor sequences come from a man younger than 30 in good health and CMV-seronegative.

In the case of this clone: The sample has other DNA sequences that encode this CDR3 too. The chain couples TRBV5-1 to TRBJ1-4; 7 positions agree with TRBD1. This CDR3 contains 16 residues. Trimming took 5 bases from V and 1 from J; bases not matched to a gene: 8. Per germline, CDR1 SGHRS and CDR2 YFSETQ. The CDR3 loop reads CASRRRTGVTNEKLFF. The CDR3 DNA follows: TGCGCCAGCAGACGTCGAACAGGGGTAACTAATGAAAAACTGTTTTTT.

The chain has TRBV18 and TRBJ1-2, with D unresolved. The V end lost 3 bases, the J end lost 7 bases, and 18 bases lay between the germline ends. This CDR3 comprises 15 residues. The V gene's germline CDR1 is KGHSH and CDR2 LQKENI. The DNA for the CDR3 is TGTGCCAGCTCACCTGGGAGCGAAAGGGCCGTTGGCTACACCTTC. This translates into CASSPGSERAVGYTF.

The CDR3 here is CASSLDRTYEQYF. The CDR3 DNA sequence: TGCGCCAGCAGTCTCGACAGGACCTACGAGCAGTACTTC. The V call is TRBV10-2, the J call TRBJ2-7; D perhaps matches TRBD1 (6 bases). Germline CDR1 and CDR2: WSHSY and SAAADI. The CDR3 has 13 residues. Trimming cost V 5 bases and J 2 bases, with 10 bases left between them.

The chain recombines TRBV5-1 with TRBJ1-2; 10 bases align to TRBD1. The CDR3 extends over 15 amino acids. Germline V gene sequence: CDR1 SGHRS, CDR2 YFSETQ. V was pared by 4 bases and J by 3 bases, with 6 bases of the junction left unmatched. The chain's CDR3 is CASSAVGQGYYGYTF. For the CDR3, the DNA is TGCGCCAGCAGCGCGGTGGGACAGGGGTACTATGGCTACACCTTC.

About this clone itself: Within the sample, other DNA sequences also encode this same CDR3. The rearrangement joins TRBV27 to TRBJ1-5; D remains unclear. This CDR3 contains 14 residues. Trimming took off 2 bases at V and 1 base at J, with 6 bases between the two ends. The V gene's germline CDR1 is MNHEY and CDR2 SMNVEV (reference sequence). DNA of the CDR3: TGTGCCAGCAGTTTAAGAGGGAGCAATCAGCCCCAGCATTTT. This gives the protein CASSLRGSNQPQHF.

This chain links TRBV21-1 with TRBJ1-3; the table assigns TRBD1, which was not confirmed against the DNA. TRBV21-1 is a known pseudogene. This CDR3 is built from 15 residues. CDR3 nucleotides: TGTGCCAGCAGCAAAAGGGCAGGGGCCACCAACACCATATATTTT. It specifies CASSKRAGATNTIYF.

The chain is built from TRBV9 and TRBJ2-3; the match to TRBD1 covers 7 bases. With V trimmed by 3 bases and J by 7 bases, 14 bases remained unmatched. Germline assignment: CDR1 SGDLS and CDR2 YYNGEE. This CDR3 comprises 16 residues. The CDR3 DNA is TGTGCCAGCAGCGCCATAGATGGGACAGCTGCGTATACGCAGTATTTT. Encoded protein: CASSAIDGTAAYTQYF.

The chain employs TRBV6-4 and TRBJ2-1, with D perhaps matching TRBD2 (7 bases). V was trimmed by 4 bases and J by 6 bases, leaving 19 bases between them. This CDR3 contains 16 residues. Germline-derived CDR1 and CDR2 are MRHNA and SNTAGT. In DNA form, the CDR3 reads TGTGCCAGCAGTGCCGAGGGGGGGGCAGGCATCAATGAGCAGTTCTTC. This codes for CASSAEGGAGINEQFF.